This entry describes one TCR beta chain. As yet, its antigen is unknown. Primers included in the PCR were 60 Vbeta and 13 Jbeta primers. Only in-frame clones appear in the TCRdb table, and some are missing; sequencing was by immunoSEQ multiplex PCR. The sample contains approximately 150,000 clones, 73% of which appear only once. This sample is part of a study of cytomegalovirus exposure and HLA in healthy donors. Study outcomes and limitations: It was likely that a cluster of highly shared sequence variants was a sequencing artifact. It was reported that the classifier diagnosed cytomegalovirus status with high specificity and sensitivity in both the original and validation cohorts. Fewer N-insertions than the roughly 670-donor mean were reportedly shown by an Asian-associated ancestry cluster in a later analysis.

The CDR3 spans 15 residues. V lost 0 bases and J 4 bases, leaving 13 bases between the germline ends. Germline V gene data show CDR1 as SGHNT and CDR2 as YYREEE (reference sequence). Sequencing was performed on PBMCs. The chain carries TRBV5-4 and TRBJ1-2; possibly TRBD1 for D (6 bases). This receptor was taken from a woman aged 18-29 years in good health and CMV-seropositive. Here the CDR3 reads CASSLDTGGLYGYTF. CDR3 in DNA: TGTGCCAGCAGCTTGGATACGGGGGGGCTCTATGGCTACACCTTC.